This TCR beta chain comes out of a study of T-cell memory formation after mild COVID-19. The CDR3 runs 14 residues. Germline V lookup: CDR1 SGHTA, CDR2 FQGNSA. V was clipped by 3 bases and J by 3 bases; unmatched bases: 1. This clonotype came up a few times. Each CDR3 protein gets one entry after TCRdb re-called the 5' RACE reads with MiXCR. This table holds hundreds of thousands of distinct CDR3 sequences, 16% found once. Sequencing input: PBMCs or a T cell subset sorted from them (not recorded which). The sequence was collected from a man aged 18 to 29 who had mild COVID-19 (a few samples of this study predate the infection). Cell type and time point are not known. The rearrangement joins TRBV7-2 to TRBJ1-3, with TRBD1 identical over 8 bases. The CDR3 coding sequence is TGTGCCAGCAGCTTTACAGGGGGTGGAAACACCATATATTTT. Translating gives CASSFTGGGNTIYF.